This record concerns one TCR beta chain sequence. Its antigen is still unknown. 13 Jbeta primers and 60 Vbeta primers were used for the PCR. Some clones are missing from TCRdb's copy, which holds only in-frame ones; the method was immunoSEQ multiplex PCR. This sample has 130,000 or so clones; 75% occur once, and the top ten carry 3.3%. This CDR3 comprises 13 residues. V gave up 1 base and J gave up 8 bases, with 11 bases separating them. The germline CDR1 and CDR2 sequences are SGHDT and YYEEEE. The data belong to a study of cytomegalovirus exposure and HLA in healthy donors. Points from the study as a whole: Later work associated 16,951 TCR beta sequences with HLA alleles at 0.05 false discovery rate. Earlier analysis found most TCR beta V segments productive about 87% or about 30% of the time.

The gene calls are TRBV5-6 and TRBJ2-3; the D is unclear. The sequencing input was PBMCs. This TCR came from a man aged 40-50 years in good health and CMV-seronegative. The CDR3 bases are TGTGCCAGCAGCTTGCAGCGACGTGGTACGCAGTATTTT. Translation: CASSLQRRGTQYF.